Listed below are T cell receptor beta chains from one sample, sequenced in a study of cytomegalovirus exposure and HLA in healthy donors. Method: immunoSEQ multiplex PCR; TCRdb's copy keeps in-frame clones and lacks some. The table has more than 120,000 clones, around 78% seen once; the top ten hold roughly 6.2%. The specimen sequenced was PBMCs. The receptor set was obtained from a middle-aged woman in good health and CMV-seropositive. CDR3s include the opening cysteine and the closing phenylalanine or tryptophan. The order of the fields is J gene, clone size, D gene, V gene, CDR3 DNA, CDR3 protein. A D gene is named only where the DNA matches it firmly. Clone size, where shown, is once, few, many, or a class for clones that have expanded.

TRBJ2-7	NA	TRBD2	TRBV5-6	TGTGCCAGCAGCTCGGGGCCAGCGGGAGGGTACGAGCAGTACTTC	CASSSGPAGGYEQYF
TRBJ1-5	few	TRBD1	TRBV6-6	TGTGCCAGCAGTGACAGGGTTTCCAATCAGCCCCAGCATTTT	CASSDRVSNQPQHF
TRBJ2-5	NA	NA	TRBV28	TGTGCCAGCAGTTTCCAGTACCAAGAGACCCAGTACTTC	CASSFQYQETQYF
TRBJ2-2	once	NA	TRBV19	TGTGCCAGTAAAGCGTCCGGGGAGCTGTTTTTT	CASKASGELFF
TRBJ2-7	NA	NA	TRBV10-3	TGTGCCATCAGTCTGACAGGCCTCTCCTACGAGCAGTACTTC	CAISLTGLSYEQYF
TRBJ2-1	NA	TRBD2	TRBV6-1	TGTGCCAGCAGTGAGATGGCGGGAGAGTACCCGTTCTTC	CASSEMAGEYPFF
TRBJ2-5	NA	NA	TRBV5-1	TGCGCCAGCAGCTTGGCAGATGGTTGGTACCAAGAGACCCAGTACTTC	CASSLADGWYQETQYF
TRBJ1-4	NA	TRBD1	TRBV2	TGTGCCAGCAGGGACAGGGAATGGGGTGAAAAACTGTTTTTT	CASRDREWGEKLFF
TRBJ2-1	NA	TRBD2	TRBV19	TGTGCCAGTAGTATAGAGCTAGCGGGACATAATGAGCAGTTCTTC	CASSIELAGHNEQFF
TRBJ2-1	few	NA	TRBV5-4	TGTGCCGTGACTACTAACGGATACAATGAGCAGTTCTTC	CAVTTNGYNEQFF
TRBJ2-7	NA	NA	TRBV11-2	TGTGCCAGCAGCCACACCGACACAGGCTACGAGCAGTACTTC	CASSHTDTGYEQYF
TRBJ2-3	once	TRBD2	TRBV5-1	TGCGCCAGCGGGCCTAGCGGAGGGGTAGATACGCAGTATTTT	CASGPSGGVDTQYF
TRBJ2-5	few	TRBD2	TRBV9	TGTGCCAGCAGCACGGGACTAGCAGGGGAGACGTCCCAGTACTTC	CASSTGLAGETSQYF
TRBJ2-1	NA	TRBD2	TRBV7-2	TGTGCCAGCAGCCCTAGGGGGCTAGCGGGGGGGAGGTCCTACAATGAGCAGTTCTTC	CASSPRGLAGGRSYNEQFF
TRBJ2-5	NA	TRBD2	TRBV28	TGTGCCAGCAGTTTGGCGGGGGTTTTGGGGGAGACCCAGTACTTC	CASSLAGVLGETQYF
TRBJ2-3	NA	NA	TRBV10-3	TGTGCCATCAGCCCCCACCGGGATACGCAGTATTTT	CAISPHRDTQYF
TRBJ1-2	once	TRBD1	TRBV10-3	TGTGCCATCAGTGACGGACAGGACTATGGCTACACCTTC	CAISDGQDYGYTF
TRBJ2-7	NA	TRBD2	TRBV19	TGTGCCAGTAGTGGCCAGGGAGGGTACGAGCAGTACTTC	CASSGQGGYEQYF
TRBJ2-5	NA	TRBD2	TRBV6-5	TGTGCCAGCAGTTTGATGGGAGGGAAGCAAGAGACCCAGTACTTC	CASSLMGGKQETQYF
TRBJ2-7	NA	NA	TRBV9	TGTGCCAGCAGCGTACTGCCGGTTGCGAACGAGCAGTACTTC	CASSVLPVANEQYF
TRBJ2-1	NA	NA	TRBV4-1	TGCGCCAGCAGCCAAGATAATACGCCTCGGGACTACAATGAGCAGTTCTTC	CASSQDNTPRDYNEQFF
TRBJ2-2	once	NA	TRBV27	TGTGCCAGCAGTCCACTGACCGGGGAGCTGTTTTTT	CASSPLTGELFF
TRBJ2-3	NA	TRBD2	TRBV6-1	TGTGCCACCCGGCCTAGCGGGAAAGATACGCAGTATTTT	CATRPSGKDTQYF
TRBJ1-5	NA	NA	TRBV30	TGTGCCTGGAGTGGAGGGAGGGAGGATCAGCCCCAGCATTTT	CAWSGGREDQPQHF
TRBJ1-3	NA	NA	TRBV29-1	TGTGCTGGGCTTTACGGAAACACCATATATTTT	CAGLYGNTIYF
TRBJ2-2	NA	TRBD2	TRBV7-9	TGTGCCAGCAATTCACCGGGACTAGCGGGAGGGACTGGCGGGGAGCTGTTTTTT	CASNSPGLAGGTGGELFF
TRBJ2-3	few	TRBD2	TRBV7-6	TGTGCCAGCAGCTTAGTCCTAATAGCGGGAGACACAGATACGCAGTATTTT	CASSLVLIAGDTDTQYF
TRBJ1-6	NA	NA	TRBV4-1	TGCGCCAGCAGCCAACCCTCAGGGGCAGCCAATTCACCCCTCCACTTT	CASSQPSGAANSPLHF
TRBJ2-3	NA	NA	TRBV27	TGTGCCAGCAGTTTAAGGCTAGGAGAAGATACGCAGTATTTT	CASSLRLGEDTQYF
TRBJ1-4	NA	NA	TRBV19	TGTGCCAGTAGTGTTCAGTCTAATGAAAAACTGTTTTTT	CASSVQSNEKLFF
TRBJ1-2	few	NA	TRBV11-2	TGTGCCAGCAGCTGGGCGGGGGACGGCTACACCTTC	CASSWAGDGYTF
TRBJ1-3	NA	NA	TRBV30	TGTGCCTGGAGTGTAGGGGGCTCTGGAAACACCATATATTTT	CAWSVGGSGNTIYF
TRBJ2-3	once	NA	TRBV30	TGTGCCTGGAGCGCCCAAGGGGCCAGCACAGATACGCAGTATTTT	CAWSAQGASTDTQYF
TRBJ2-6	NA	TRBD2	TRBV30	TGTGCCTGGAGTGTACCGCGGGGGGTGGGCTCTGGGGCCAACGTCCTGACTTTC	CAWSVPRGVGSGANVLTF